A selection of T cell receptor beta chains follows, all from one sample in a study of OX40 agonist ivuxolimab in advanced cancers. Produced via immunoSEQ multiplex PCR; TCRdb's table is partial and in-frame only. The table records 65,000 or so clones, approximately 92% of them present only once. Sequencing used CD4+ or CD8+ T cells sorted from blood, obtained in a trial of the OX40 agonist ivuxolimab. Every receptor here comes from an adult with an advanced solid tumor such as melanoma, head and neck, liver or kidney cancer. The CDR3 runs from the conserved cysteine through the conserved F or W. The D gene is left open where the match is weak.

d_call v_call cdr3_aa
. TRBV10-3 CAISTGLRDGYTF
. TRBV4-1 CASSQDSGFGDSPLHF
. TRBV29-1 CSAGDSEQFF
. TRBV19 CASSAGNKLFF
. TRBV19 CASRLGGHQPQHF
TRBD1 TRBV19 CASSMGQTSSYEQYF
. TRBV6-5 CASSSVGEQFF
. TRBV15 CATSRDSVGRADTQYF
. TRBV7-9 CASSSQGTTDTQYF
TRBD2 TRBV7-8 CASSLPREGPNTGELFF
. TRBV6-6 CASSYSTQYYEQYF
. TRBV7-9 CASSRTDMNTEAFF
. TRBV4-3 CASSQVSGREQYF
. TRBV14 CASSQVRNNEQFF
. TRBV9 CASSVEVSGGYTF
. TRBV5-5 CASIPGSYNEQFF
. TRBV19 CASSFPGTEAFF
. TRBV7-2 CASSLGGGPISYEQYF
. TRBV2 CASSEGGGANYGYTF
. TRBV19 CASSITPANTEAFF
. TRBV4-1 CASSQDVGPTPGELFF
. TRBV7-6 CASSLEVEVFNEQFF
TRBD1 TRBV4-1 CASSQDPDRGLGSYEQYF
. TRBV27 CASSPNSYSPLHF